The clone carrying this T cell receptor beta chain was seen more than once but under ten times. Its antigen is undetermined. This sample was taken from a study of T cell repertoires in cytomegalovirus infection. About the research overall: HLA-C-restricted CMV epitopes, recently identified, and well-studied HLA-B-restricted ones were used by the study. Shared public TCR beta signatures pointed to both CMV infection and a matching HLA type.

This CDR3 has 15 amino acids. Germline V gene lookup returns CDR1 SEHNR and CDR2 FQNEAQ (reference sequence). J gave up 0 bases and V 4 bases, and 4 bases lay outside the gene matches. TCRdb called the reads again in MiXCR, with one record for every CDR3 protein. The data contain roughly 920,000 distinct CDR3 sequences, around 29% of them singletons. Study results and caveats: Frequencies of public TCR beta families were cumulated, and this identified carriers of CMV plus the relevant HLA. Ex vivo, HLA-C-restricted CMV-specific TCR beta clonotypes prevailed over the rest of the response.

The clonotype was recovered from a human donor in good health (CMV status not recorded). Some clones in this sample may be carry-over from other donors' samples. The chain has TRBV7-9 and TRBJ2-3; 7 bases map to TRBD2. The sample here was cultured CD8+ T cells from PBMCs, taken from culture after CMV antigen stimulation. The CDR3 sequence: CASSYAGGSTDTQYF. The CDR3 DNA follows: TGTGCCAGCAGCTACGCCGGGGGGAGCACAGATACGCAGTATTTT.